The 13 T cell receptor beta chains reported below all come from one sample, sequenced in a study of vaccination and CD4 T cells after COVID-19. The antigens these receptors bind are not known. The treatment: roughly 10-day PBMC culture with coronavirus spike peptide pools or control peptides (ViraFEST assay). Oncomine TCR Beta short-read sequencing was applied to DNA from cultured CD4+ T cells. TCRdb itself ran the PCR reads through MiXCR, one entry per CDR3 protein. The data show over 20,000 distinct CDR3 sequences, about 56% seen once. Sequencing was performed on CD4+ T cells from blood, cultured in vitro. The receptors here all came from a human donor who had recovered from COVID-19.

The chain links TRBV28 to TRBJ1-5; the D is unclear. From germline, CDR1 is MDHEN and CDR2 SYDVKM. This CDR3 spans 15 amino acids. Between the trimmed V and J ends, which lost 1 base and 1 base, there was a span of 8 bases. CDR3 in DNA: TGTGCCAGCAGTTTATATTATTTCAGCAATCAGCCCCAGCATTTT. This codes for CASSLYYFSNQPQHF. Together with reference TRBV28 and TRBJ1-5, the CDR3 gives the full variable domain: DVKVTQSSRYLVKRTGEKVFLECVQDMDHENMFWYRQDPGLGLRLIYFSYDVKMKEKGDIPEGYSVSREKKERFSLILESASTNQTSMYLCASSLYYFSNQPQHFGDGTRLSIL.

J is TRBJ2-4 and V is TRBV12-3 or TRBV12-4; 9 bases fit TRBD1. The CDR3 sequence is 13 residues long. V lost 6 bases, J lost 9 bases, and 6 bases stayed unmatched. As DNA, the CDR3 is TGTGCCAGCAGGCGGGACAGGGAGGGCATTCAGTACTTC. This gives the protein CASRRDREGIQYF.

The chain employs TRBV20-1 and TRBJ2-2, with 8 bases that match TRBD2. With V trimmed by 3 bases and J by 4 bases, 10 bases remained unmatched. Germline loops: CDR1 DFQATT, CDR2 SNEGSKA (reference sequence). The CDR3 extends over 16 amino acids. The DNA of the CDR3 is TGCAGTGCTAGGAAGAGCGGGAGCACAGGCACCGGGGAGCTGTTTTTT. Encoded protein: CSARKSGSTGTGELFF.

The J gene is TRBJ1-3, the V gene TRBV6-1, with 8 bases lining up with TRBD1. The CDR3 is 14 amino acids. Germline V CDR1 and CDR2: MNHNS, SASEGT. Trimming removed 3 bases from V and 2 bases from J; junction bases left unmatched: 0. The CDR3 DNA reads TGTGCCAGCAGTGAGGACAGGGCTGGAAACACCATATATTTT. It is translated as CASSEDRAGNTIYF.

V usage is TRBV5-5 and J usage is TRBJ1-2; possible D gene TRBD1, 6 bases. The ends were cut back, 2 bases at V and 8 bases at J, with 16 bases in the middle. Germline assignment: CDR1 SGHKS and CDR2 YYEKEE (reference sequence). The length of the CDR3 is 14 residues. The CDR3 region has the DNA TGTGCCAGCAGCTTATGGACAGAGTCGAGGGGCTACACCTTC. The encoded protein is CASSLWTESRGYTF.

This clonotype turned up a few times. J is TRBJ2-2 and V is TRBV7-6, with 9 bases identical to TRBD1. With V trimmed by 5 bases and J by 8 bases, 6 bases remained unmatched. The germline CDR1 and CDR2 sequences are SGHVS and FNYEAQ. The CDR3 runs to 14 residues. CDR3 protein: CASSRTGARGELFF. The CDR3 DNA sequence: TGTGCCAGCAGCCGGACAGGGGCTAGGGGGGAGCTGTTTTTT.

This clonotype was picked up a small number of times. J is TRBJ2-1 and V is TRBV19; D uncertain. V lost 2 bases and J lost 2, with 10 bases in between. The CDR3 is 15 residues long. Germline assignment: CDR1 LNHDA and CDR2 SQIVND (reference sequence). The CDR3 region is CASSIKGGTYNEQFF. The CDR3 region has the DNA TGTGCCAGTAGTATAAAAGGCGGTACCTACAATGAGCAGTTCTTC.

The chain has TRBV29-1 and TRBJ1-3; D unresolved. Germline lookup yields CDR1 SQVTM and CDR2 ANQGSEA. This CDR3 comprises 15 residues. Trimming shortened V by 6 bases and J by 2 bases, and 17 bases separated the two germline ends. CDR3 residues: CSVSVGPDPGNTIYF. The CDR3 DNA reads TGCAGCGTCTCAGTTGGCCCGGACCCTGGAAACACCATATATTTT.

In this sample, this clonotype turned up a few times. V gene TRBV6-1 combines with J gene TRBJ1-5, with D unclear. This CDR3 has 15 residues. Germline values: CDR1 MNHNS, CDR2 SASEGT. The germline V and J ends were trimmed by 2 bases and 3 bases, with 11 bases remaining between them. CDR3: CASSELGRNNQPQHF. The CDR3 DNA reads as TGTGCCAGCAGTGAACTAGGGCGGAACAATCAGCCCCAGCATTTT.

This clonotype was observed a few times. The chain employs TRBV2 and TRBJ1-2, with D tentatively TRBD1 (5 bases). Deletions cut 8 bases from V and 8 bases from J, with 12 bases between. Germline V gene lookup returns CDR1 SNHLY and CDR2 FYNNEI. The CDR3 is made up of 11 amino acids. CDR3 loop: CASGAFGGYTF. CDR3 DNA sequence: TGTGCCAGCGGGGCGTTCGGGGGCTACACCTTC.

This sequence joins TRBV20-1 and TRBJ1-5; the D is unclear. The V gene lost 7 bases and the J gene lost 5 bases, with 9 bases spanning the gap. This CDR3 has 11 amino acids. Germline V gives CDR1 DFQATT, CDR2 SNEGSKA (reference sequence). The CDR3 is CSVERDQPQHF. Here the CDR3 DNA reads TGCAGTGTTGAGCGGGATCAGCCCCAGCATTTT.

The chain employs TRBV7-9 and TRBJ2-5; 8 positions match TRBD2. Unmatched junction bases numbered 5, after V lost 3 bases and J lost 2 bases. Germline values: CDR1 SEHNR, CDR2 FQNEAQ (reference sequence). CDR3 length: 15 residues. Here the CDR3 DNA reads TGTGCCAGCAGCTTGACCGCGGGAGGACAAGAGACCCAGTACTTC. Protein: CASSLTAGGQETQYF.

The chain has TRBV6-5 and TRBJ2-5, with D hard to call. Germline CDR1 reads MNHEY; CDR2 reads SVGAGI. The V and J ends lost 2 bases and 4 bases respectively, with 5 bases between them. The CDR3 runs 12 residues. CDR3 nucleotide sequence: TGTGCCAGCAGTTACCCGGGAGAGACCCAGTACTTC. Its protein is CASSYPGETQYF.